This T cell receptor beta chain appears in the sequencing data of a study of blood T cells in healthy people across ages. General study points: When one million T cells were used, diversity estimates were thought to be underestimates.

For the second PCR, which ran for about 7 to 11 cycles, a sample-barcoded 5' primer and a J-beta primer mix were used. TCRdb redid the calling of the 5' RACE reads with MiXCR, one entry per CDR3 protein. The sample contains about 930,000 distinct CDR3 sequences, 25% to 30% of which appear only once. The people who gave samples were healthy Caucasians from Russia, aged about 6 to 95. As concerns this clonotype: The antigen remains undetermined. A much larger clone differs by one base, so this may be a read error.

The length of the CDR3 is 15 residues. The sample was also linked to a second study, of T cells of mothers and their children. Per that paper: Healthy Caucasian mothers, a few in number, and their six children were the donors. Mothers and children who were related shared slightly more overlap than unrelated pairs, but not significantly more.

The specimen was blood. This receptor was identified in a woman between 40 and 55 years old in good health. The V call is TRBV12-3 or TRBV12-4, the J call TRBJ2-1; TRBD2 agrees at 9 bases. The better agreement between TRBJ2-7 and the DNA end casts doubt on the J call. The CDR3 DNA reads TGTGCCAGCATGCTAGCGGGATCACCGATCTACGAGCAGTACTTC. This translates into CASMLAGSPIYEQYF.